This paragraph reports one T cell receptor beta chain. This clonotype was detected ten times or more. The antigen it recognizes is unknown. No clone much larger than this one lies a single base away; base qualities are absent. TCR alpha and beta CDR3 regions were amplified with the iRepertoire nested amplicon-rescue multiplex PCR (arm-PCR) platform from RNA. For one-step reverse transcription and amplification, roughly 100-450 ng of tissue mRNA or PBMC total RNA was used as input. Following bead purification, Illumina adapters were added by a secondary multiplex PCR, and the libraries were gel-purified between 200 and 400 bp. Internal 6-nucleotide barcodes were carried by the libraries and were used for demultiplexing. The libraries were sequenced on an Illumina MiSeq using 2x220 or 2x250 nucleotide paired-end reads. In the source study's methods: Paired reads were merged using FLASH 1.2.11 and aligned with BWA-MEM to the GRCh37 human genome, and TRA and TRB reads were then extracted. V and J assignment used an IMGT-derived reference of cassette sequences and CDR3 motifs that included pseudogenes. Reads were translated in three frames, and productive CDR3s were defined by a C…FGXG motif without stop codons. A clonotype was defined as a unique combination of a V-J cassette pair and a CDR3 amino acid sequence. Filtering of reads was based on Hamming distance, with the threshold set by the sequence error rate of each sample in mapped regions. TCRdb redid the processing of the public reads, applying fastp at Q25 and MiXCR, and retained in-frame beta chains. Identical CDR3 proteins give one entry, which carries the most common genes and DNA. The V and J calls, along with clone size, are taken from TCRdb and not from the paper's own processing. The sample table records 170,000 or so distinct CDR3 sequences; around 45% of these occur just once. The ten largest clones capture about 5.2% of the sample.

The data were obtained in a study of glioma-infiltrating T cells (dated by TCRdb to about 2016). A note on the overall study: The study sequenced TCR alpha- and beta-chain repertoires from glioma tissue, from non-neoplastic brain tissue and from matched peripheral blood mononuclear cells. Three low-grade glioma patients, about 8 primary glioblastoma patients and three non-glioma patients contributing non-neoplastic brain tissue were included in the paired cohort. To measure how far tissue and blood T-cell populations diverged, each tissue-infiltrating repertoire was compared against the peripheral blood repertoire of the same patient.

According to the germline V gene (reference sequence), CDR1 reads DFQATT and CDR2 reads SNEGSKA. The CDR3 goes from the cysteine to the phenylalanine over 14 residues. Kept here is only the CDR3 DNA, which spans 42 bases and is read in frame from base 1. Germline trimming amounts to 3 bases on V and 1 base on J, with 4 as the count of junction bases outside the gene matches. General study outcomes and caveats: Very few CDR3 sequences were found to be shared between tissue and blood, and this scarcity was attributed to high CDR3 diversity and limited sampling. In non-neoplastic patients, VJ-independent divergence between tissue and blood fell below expectation, whereas in all gliomas, and especially in low-grade gliomas, the divergence rose above expectation. Group comparisons rested on small numbers: three non-neoplastic, three low-grade glioma and about 8 glioblastoma patients.

The TCR sequence derives from a human donor with low-grade glioma or glioblastoma, undergoing nonglioma brain surgery, or in good health (not recorded which). The chain was built from TRBV20-1 and TRBJ2-5; 8 junctional bases match TRBD2. The sample comprised glioma tissue, nonneoplastic brain tissue, or PBMCs (not recorded which). The DNA sequence is given as TGCAGTGCTAGCCGGGGGACTAGCCAAGAGACCCAGTACTTC. Protein translation: CSASRGTSQETQYF.